This T cell receptor beta chain appears in the sequencing data of a study of siplizumab effects on memory and regulatory T cells. The study, taken as a whole, reports: Proliferating siplizumab-cultured Tregs lacked confirmed suppressive function. Alloreactive sequences that could be traced to unstimulated CD4+ memory cells showed a significant reduction under siplizumab. Sequences below about 10^-5 frequency were poorly captured, and few alloreactive clones mapped to unstimulated subsets.

On this clone: Its antigen is unknown.

Per the germline V gene, CDR1 is SGHRS and CDR2 is YFSETQ. The CDR3 covers 18 residues. V dropped 3 bases and J dropped 1; count of bases not matched to a gene: 10. The data were produced by immunoSEQ multiplex PCR, yet TCRdb's version contains in-frame clones alone and is incomplete. The sample includes approximately 100,000 clones, about 90% of them seen just once. Sequencing was carried out using Tregs sorted from blood. The sequence derives from a human donor in good health. The V gene is TRBV5-1, the J gene TRBJ2-5; 12 nucleotides line up with TRBD2. CDR3 sequence: CASSSGLAGTRPQETQYF. CDR3 DNA sequence: TGCGCCAGCAGCTCCGGACTAGCGGGAACGAGGCCCCAAGAGACCCAGTACTTC.